This TCR beta chain derives from a study of identical twins. Study findings and constraints: Cross-sectional statistics, not tracking of the same donors, supported the conclusions. Partly confounded zero-insertion analyses could result from invariant MAIT and iNKT cells.

CDR1 is SEHNR and CDR2 is FQNEAQ in the germline V gene (reference sequence). CDR3 size: 16 residues. Template switching supplied a universal primer site; unique molecular identifiers were carried on the cDNA. TCRdb reprocessed the 5' RACE reads with MiXCR, giving one entry per CDR3 protein. The sample gives some 240,000 distinct CDR3 sequences, roughly 10% of which show up once; 10% is in the top ten. To note about this clonotype: Its cognate antigen is unknown. One end of the junction does not line up with germline, which may come from a read error.

This TCR derives from a man between 45 and 60 years old in good health. The sample was memory T cells sorted from blood. The J gene is TRBJ2-5, the V gene TRBV7-9, with TRBD1 matching 8 bases. DNA for the CDR3: TGTGTCAGCAGCTTTGCCGGGACAGGTTTACAAGAGACCCAGTACTTC. Translation gives CVSSFAGTGLQETQYF.